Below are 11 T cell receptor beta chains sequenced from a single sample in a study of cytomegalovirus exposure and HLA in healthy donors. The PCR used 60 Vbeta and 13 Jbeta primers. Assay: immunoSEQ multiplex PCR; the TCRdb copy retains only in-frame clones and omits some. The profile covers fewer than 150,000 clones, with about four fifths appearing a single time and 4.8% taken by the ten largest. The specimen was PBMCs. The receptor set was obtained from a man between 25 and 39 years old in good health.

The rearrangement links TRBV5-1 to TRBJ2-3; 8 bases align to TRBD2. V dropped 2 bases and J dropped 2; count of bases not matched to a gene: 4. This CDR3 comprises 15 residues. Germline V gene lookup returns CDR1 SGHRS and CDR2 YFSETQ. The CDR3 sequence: CASSFGTRLTDTQYF. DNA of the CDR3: TGCGCCAGCAGCTTCGGGACTAGGCTCACAGATACGCAGTATTTT.

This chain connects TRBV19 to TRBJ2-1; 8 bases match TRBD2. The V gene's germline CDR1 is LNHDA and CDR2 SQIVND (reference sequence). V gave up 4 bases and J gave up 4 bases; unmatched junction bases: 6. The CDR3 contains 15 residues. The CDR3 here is CASSTSGSLYNEQFF. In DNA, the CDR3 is TGTGCCAGTAGTACAAGCGGGAGTTTATACAATGAGCAGTTCTTC.

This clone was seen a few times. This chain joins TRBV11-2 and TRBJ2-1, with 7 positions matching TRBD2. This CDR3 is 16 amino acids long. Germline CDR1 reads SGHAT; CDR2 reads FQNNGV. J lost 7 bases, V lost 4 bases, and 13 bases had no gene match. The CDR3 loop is CASSSSEGGPFNEQFF. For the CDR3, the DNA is TGTGCCAGCAGCTCCTCGGAGGGAGGGCCGTTTAATGAGCAGTTCTTC.

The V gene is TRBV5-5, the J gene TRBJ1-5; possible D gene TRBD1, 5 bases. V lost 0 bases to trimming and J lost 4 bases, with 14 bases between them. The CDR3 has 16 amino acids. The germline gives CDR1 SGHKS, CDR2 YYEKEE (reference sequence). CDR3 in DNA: TGTGCCAGCAGCTTGGCCCCCGAGACAGCAAATCAGCCCCAGCATTTT. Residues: CASSLAPETANQPQHF.

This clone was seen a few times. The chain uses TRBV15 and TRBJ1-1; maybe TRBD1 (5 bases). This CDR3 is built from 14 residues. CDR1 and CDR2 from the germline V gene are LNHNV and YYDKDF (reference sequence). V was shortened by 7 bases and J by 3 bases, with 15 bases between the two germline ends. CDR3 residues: CATKPDTHDTEAFF. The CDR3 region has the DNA TGTGCCACCAAACCGGACACCCACGACACTGAAGCTTTCTTT.

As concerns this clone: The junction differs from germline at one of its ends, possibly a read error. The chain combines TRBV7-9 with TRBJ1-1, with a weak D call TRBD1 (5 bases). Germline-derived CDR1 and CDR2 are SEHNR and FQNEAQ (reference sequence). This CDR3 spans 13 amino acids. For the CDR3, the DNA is TGTTCCAGCAGCTTCGTGGGGCACACTGAAGCTTTCTTT. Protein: CSSSFVGHTEAFF.

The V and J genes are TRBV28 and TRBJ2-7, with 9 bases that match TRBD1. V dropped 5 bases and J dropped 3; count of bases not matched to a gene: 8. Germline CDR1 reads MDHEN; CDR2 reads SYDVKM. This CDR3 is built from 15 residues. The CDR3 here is CASSLPGQGIYEQYF. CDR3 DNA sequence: TGTGCCAGCAGTCTCCCAGGACAGGGGATCTACGAGCAGTACTTC.

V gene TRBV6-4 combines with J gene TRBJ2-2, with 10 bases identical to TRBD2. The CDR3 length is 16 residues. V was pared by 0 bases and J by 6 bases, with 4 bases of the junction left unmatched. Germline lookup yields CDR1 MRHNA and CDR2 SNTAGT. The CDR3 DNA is TGTGCCAGCAGTGACTCGAGCGGGAGGGCCGCCGGGGAGCTGTTTTTT. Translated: CASSDSSGRAAGELFF.

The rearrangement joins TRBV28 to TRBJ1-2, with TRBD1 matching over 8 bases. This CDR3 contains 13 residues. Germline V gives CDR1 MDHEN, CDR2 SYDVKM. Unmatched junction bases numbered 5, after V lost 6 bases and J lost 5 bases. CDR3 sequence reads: CASSVQGAYGYTF. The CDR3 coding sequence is TGTGCCAGCAGCGTCCAGGGGGCGTATGGCTACACCTTC.

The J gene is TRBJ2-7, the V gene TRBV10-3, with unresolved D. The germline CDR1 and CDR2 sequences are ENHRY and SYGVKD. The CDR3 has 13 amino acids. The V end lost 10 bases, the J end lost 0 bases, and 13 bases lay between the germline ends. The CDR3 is CATQGDDSYEQYF. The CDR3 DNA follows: TGTGCCACCCAAGGAGACGACTCCTACGAGCAGTACTTC.

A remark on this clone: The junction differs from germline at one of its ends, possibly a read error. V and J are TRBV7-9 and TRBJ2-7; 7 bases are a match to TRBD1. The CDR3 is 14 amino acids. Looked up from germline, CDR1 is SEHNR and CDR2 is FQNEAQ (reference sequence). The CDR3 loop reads CSSTSGQDSYEQYF. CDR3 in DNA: TGTTCCAGCACCTCTGGACAGGATTCCTACGAGCAGTACTTC.